Below, 21 T cell receptor beta chains from the same sample are listed, as sequenced in a study of shared clonotypes between healthy human individuals. The protocol was immunoSEQ multiplex PCR, while the TCRdb copy is restricted to in-frame clones and leaves out a portion. The profile covers over 1.4 million clones, with roughly 96% appearing a single time and roughly 1.2% taken by the ten largest. The sample taken for sequencing was naive CD4+ T cells sorted from blood. The sample's subset: CD45RA+ positively selected. Receptors originate from a man aged 25-45 years in good health.

V usage is TRBV6-1 and J usage is TRBJ1-5; 9 bases match TRBD1. Germline CDR1 reads MNHNS; CDR2 reads SASEGT. J gave up 3 bases and V 2 bases, and 2 bases lay outside the gene matches. This CDR3 has 15 residues. The CDR3 DNA is TGTGCCAGCAGTGAACGGGACAGGGACAATCAGCCCCAGCATTTT. Residues: CASSERDRDNQPQHF.

This sequence joins TRBV19 and TRBJ1-4; TRBD1 matches at 9 bases. CDR1 and CDR2 (germline): LNHDA, SQIVND (reference sequence). This CDR3 has 15 amino acids. With V trimmed by 7 bases and J by 2 bases, 5 bases remained unmatched. The CDR3 DNA reads as TGTGCCAGTACCGGGACAGGGAGGACTAATGAAAAACTGTTTTTT. As protein: CASTGTGRTNEKLFF.

This chain joins TRBV6-5 and TRBJ1-4, with D possibly being TRBD1 (6 bases). The germline V and J ends were trimmed by 6 bases and 2 bases, with 13 bases remaining between them. The germline gives CDR1 MNHEY, CDR2 SVGAGI. The CDR3 has 15 residues. The CDR3 protein is CASRPLGQTNEKLFF. The CDR3 region has the DNA TGTGCCAGCAGGCCTCTTGGACAGACTAATGAAAAACTGTTTTTT.

The J gene is TRBJ1-2, the V gene TRBV28, with 7 bases lining up with TRBD1. Unmatched junction bases numbered 12, after V lost 7 bases and J lost 4 bases. CDR1 is MDHEN and CDR2 is SYDVKM in the germline V gene. CDR3 size: 15 residues. The CDR3 loop is CASKRGQVVFYGYTF. CDR3 DNA sequence: TGTGCCAGCAAAAGAGGACAGGTTGTTTTCTATGGCTACACCTTC.

The chain uses TRBV7-2 and TRBJ1-1; the match to TRBD1 covers 10 bases. V shed 1 base, J shed 0 bases, and the junction held 8 bases outside the gene matches. Looked up from germline, CDR1 is SGHTA and CDR2 is FQGNSA. The length of the CDR3 is 18 residues. The chain's CDR3 is CASSLGDRGRFVNTEAFF. The CDR3 DNA follows: TGTGCCAGCAGCTTAGGGGACAGGGGCCGGTTTGTGAACACTGAAGCTTTCTTT.

This rearrangement joins TRBV9 to TRBJ2-1; TRBD1 matches at 7 bases. The CDR3 covers 15 residues. Germline assignment: CDR1 SGDLS and CDR2 YYNGEE. With V trimmed by 0 bases and J by 12 bases, 12 bases remained unmatched. In DNA form, the CDR3 reads TGTGCCAGCAGCGTAGGACGACGCGACAGGGCAGGGCAGTTCTTC. Protein: CASSVGRRDRAGQFF.

Regarding this clone: The same CDR3 is also encoded by other DNA sequences in this sample. The rearrangement uses TRBV29-1 and TRBJ2-5; D might be TRBD1 (7 bases). V was trimmed by 3 bases and J by 4 bases, leaving 9 bases between them. Germline V gene sequence: CDR1 SQVTM, CDR2 ANQGSEA. This CDR3 is built from 12 residues. CDR3 in DNA: TGCAGCGTTGAGGAGGGGGCAGAGACCCAGTACTTC. It codes for CSVEEGAETQYF.

The CDR3 reads CASNRGATAANEKLFF. The CDR3 DNA is TGTGCCAGCAACCGGGGGGCCACAGCGGCTAATGAAAAACTGTTTTTT. V is TRBV18 and J is TRBJ1-4, with TRBD1 as a possible D gene (6 bases). This CDR3 has 16 residues. Trimming removed 8 bases at V and 3 bases at J, with 19 bases between. From germline, CDR1 is KGHSH and CDR2 LQKENI.

J is TRBJ2-2 and V is TRBV5-6; D not certain. The germline gives CDR1 SGHDT, CDR2 YYEEEE. This CDR3 is built from 16 residues. The V and J ends lost 0 bases and 5 bases respectively, with 14 bases between them. CDR3 DNA: TGTGCCAGCAGCTTGGGGCGACACACACGTACCGGGGAGCTGTTTTTT. The encoded protein is CASSLGRHTRTGELFF.

The chain uses TRBV5-1 and TRBJ2-7; TRBD1 or TRBD2 may be the D gene (5 bases each). The CDR3 has 15 amino acids. Trimming pared 0 bases from V and 3 bases from J, leaving 13 bases between. From germline, CDR1 is SGHRS and CDR2 YFSETQ. The CDR3, as DNA: TGCGCCAGCAGCTTGGGGGGGACGAAAAACTACGAGCAGTACTTC. Protein product: CASSLGGTKNYEQYF.

In DNA, the CDR3 is TGTGCCAGCAGCAAAATATCGGGACTTAGCTCCTACAATGAGCAGTTCTTC. Translated: CASSKISGLSSYNEQFF. The V and J genes are TRBV28 and TRBJ2-1, with a possible D match to TRBD2 (6 bases). The length of the CDR3 is 17 residues. Germline CDR1 and CDR2: MDHEN and SYDVKM. With 6 bases removed from V and 0 bases from J, the gap between germline ends came to 18 bases.

The chain joins TRBV6-6 to TRBJ1-5; D ambiguous. V was cut by 6 bases and J by 3 bases, with 6 bases left in between. The germline gives CDR1 MNHNY, CDR2 SVGAGI (reference sequence). The CDR3 runs 12 residues. The CDR3 nucleotides are TGTGCCAGCAGGTCGGACAATCAGCCCCAGCATTTT. Protein sequence: CASRSDNQPQHF.

This clone was counted once. V is TRBV27 and J is TRBJ2-7; 9 nucleotides agree with TRBD2. Trimming cost V 4 bases and J 0 bases; bases outside gene matches: 7. The CDR3 totals 16 residues. CDR1 and CDR2 (germline): MNHEY, SMNVEV (reference sequence). In DNA form, the CDR3 reads TGTGCCAGCAGTTCCCTGGCTAGCGGGATCTCCTACGAGCAGTACTTC. Encoded protein: CASSSLASGISYEQYF.

V usage is TRBV4-2 and J usage is TRBJ2-3; TRBD2 agrees at 8 bases. The V segment lost 1 base and the J segment 3 bases; nucleotides outside the gene matches: 6. The CDR3 runs to 16 residues. The germline gives CDR1 LGHNA, CDR2 YNFKEQ. In DNA form, the CDR3 reads TGTGCCAGCAGCCAAGCTCAGGCGGGAGGTACAGATACGCAGTATTTT. It specifies CASSQAQAGGTDTQYF.

About this clone: This specimen includes other DNA sequences encoding the same CDR3. CDR3 in amino acids: CASSLAPGQGPYEQYF. CDR3 coding DNA: TGCGCCAGCAGCTTGGCCCCGGGACAGGGACCCTACGAGCAGTACTTC. This sequence joins TRBV5-1 and TRBJ2-7; 9 positions agree with TRBD1. After removal of 0 bases from V and 2 bases from J, the junction contained 6 bases not matched to a gene. This CDR3 is 16 amino acids long. Germline V gene data show CDR1 as SGHRS and CDR2 as YFSETQ.

In regard to this clone: This CDR3 is also generated by other DNA sequences in the sample. The chain employs TRBV18 and TRBJ2-2; D may be TRBD2 (5 bases). Germline V gene sequence: CDR1 KGHSH, CDR2 LQKENI. The CDR3 has 14 residues. V was trimmed by 6 bases and J by 3 bases, leaving 11 bases between them. CDR3 nucleotides: TGTGCCAGCTCCCCCTCGAGGGACACCGGGGAGCTGTTTTTT. Translating gives CASSPSRDTGELFF. Variable domain in full (rest from reference TRBV18 and TRBJ2-2): NAGVMQNPRHLVRRRGQEARLRCSPMKGHSHVYWYRQLPEEGLKFMVYLQKENIIDESGMPKERFSAEFPKEGPSILRIQQVVRGDSAAYFCASSPSRDTGELFFGEGSRLTVL.

V is TRBV19 and J is TRBJ2-3; 14 bases are shared with TRBD2. This CDR3 spans 17 amino acids. The V gene end was trimmed by 3 bases and the J gene end by 4 bases; junction bases not matched to a gene: 6. The V gene's germline CDR1 is LNHDA and CDR2 SQIVND (reference sequence). The CDR3 region has the DNA TGTGCCAGTAGTATCGGGACTAGCGGGAGACAATCAGATACGCAGTATTTT. It specifies CASSIGTSGRQSDTQYF. The entire variable domain, with the rest obtained from reference TRBV19 and TRBJ2-3, is as follows: DGGITQSPKYLFRKEGQNVTLSCEQNLNHDAMYWYRQDPGQGLRLIYYSQIVNDFQKGDIAEGYSVSREKKESFPLTVTSAQKNPTAFYLCASSIGTSGRQSDTQYFGPGTRLTVL.

The chain recombines TRBV28 with TRBJ2-7, with D possibly matching TRBD2 (7 bases). The CDR3 has 15 residues. V lost 6 bases to trimming and J lost 7 bases, with 22 bases between them. The germline CDR1 and CDR2 sequences are MDHEN and SYDVKM. CDR3 protein: CASSSSGEGGGEQYF. The CDR3 DNA sequence: TGTGCCAGCAGCTCCTCCGGAGAGGGAGGGGGGGAGCAGTACTTC.

CDR3: CASSYRDPLAGELFF. The DNA of the CDR3 is TGCGCCAGCAGCTATCGGGACCCTTTGGCCGGGGAGCTGTTTTTT. This rearrangement joins TRBV5-1 to TRBJ2-2, with D possibly called TRBD1 or TRBD2 (5 bases each). Trimming removed 3 bases at V and 6 bases at J, with 15 bases between. The CDR3 spans 15 residues. Germline V gene data show CDR1 as SGHRS and CDR2 as YFSETQ.

The chain recombines TRBV2 with TRBJ2-1, with TRBD2 matching 10 bases. CDR1 is SNHLY, CDR2 FYNNEI, per germline. CDR3 length: 13 residues. The V gene end was trimmed by 6 bases and the J gene end by 7 bases; junction bases not matched to a gene: 3. CDR3 sequence reads: CASRLAGGNEQFF. The CDR3 nucleotides are TGTGCCAGCAGGTTAGCGGGAGGAAATGAGCAGTTCTTC.

V usage is TRBV2 and J usage is TRBJ2-7; D gene unclear. Germline CDR1 is SNHLY and CDR2 is FYNNEI. Trimming stripped 6 bases from V and 4 bases from J, with 10 bases between. The CDR3 covers 12 residues. The CDR3 spells CASRTDQYEQYF. Here the CDR3 DNA reads TGTGCCAGCAGGACGGACCAATACGAGCAGTACTTC. Supplemented by reference TRBV2 and TRBJ2-7, the full variable domain reads EPEVTQTPSHQVTQMGQEVILRCVPISNHLYFYWYRQILGQKVEFLVSFYNNEISEKSEIFDDQFSVERPDGSNFTLKIRSTKLEDSAMYFCASRTDQYEQYFGPGTRLTVT.